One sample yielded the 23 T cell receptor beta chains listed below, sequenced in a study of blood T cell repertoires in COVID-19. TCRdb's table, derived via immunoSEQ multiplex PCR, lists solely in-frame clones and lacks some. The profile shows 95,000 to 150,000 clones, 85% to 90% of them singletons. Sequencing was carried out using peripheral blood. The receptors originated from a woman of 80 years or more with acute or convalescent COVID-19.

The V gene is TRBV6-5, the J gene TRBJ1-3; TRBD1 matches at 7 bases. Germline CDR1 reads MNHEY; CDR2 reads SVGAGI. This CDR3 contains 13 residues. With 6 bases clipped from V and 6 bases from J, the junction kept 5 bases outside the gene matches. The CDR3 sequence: CASRPGQLNTIYF. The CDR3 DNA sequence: TGTGCCAGCAGACCGGGACAGCTAAACACCATATATTTT.

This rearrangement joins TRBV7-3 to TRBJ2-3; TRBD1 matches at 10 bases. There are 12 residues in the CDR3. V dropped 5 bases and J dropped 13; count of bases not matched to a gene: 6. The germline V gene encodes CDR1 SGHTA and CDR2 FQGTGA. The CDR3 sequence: CASSHRQGAKYF. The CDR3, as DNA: TGTGCCAGCAGCCACCGACAGGGGGCGAAGTATTTT.

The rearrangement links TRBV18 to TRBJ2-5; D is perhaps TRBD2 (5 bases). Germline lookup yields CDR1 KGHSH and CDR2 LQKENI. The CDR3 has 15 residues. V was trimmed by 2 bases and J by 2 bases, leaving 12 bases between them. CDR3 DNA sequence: TGTGCCAGCTCACCATTAAAGACGGGACAAGAGACCCAGTACTTC. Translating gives CASSPLKTGQETQYF. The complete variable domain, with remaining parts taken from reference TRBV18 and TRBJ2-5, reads NAGVMQNPRHLVRRRGQEARLRCSPMKGHSHVYWYRQLPEEGLKFMVYLQKENIIDESGMPKERFSAEFPKEGPSILRIQQVVRGDSAAYFCASSPLKTGQETQYFGPGTRLLVL.

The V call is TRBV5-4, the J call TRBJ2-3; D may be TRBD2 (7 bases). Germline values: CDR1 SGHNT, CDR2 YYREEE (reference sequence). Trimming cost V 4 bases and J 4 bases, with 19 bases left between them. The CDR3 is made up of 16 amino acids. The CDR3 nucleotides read TGTGCCAGCAGCGCCGGGGGGCGGGGATCGTCAGATACGCAGTATTTT. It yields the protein CASSAGGRGSSDTQYF. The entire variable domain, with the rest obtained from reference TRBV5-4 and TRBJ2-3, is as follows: ETGVTQSPTHLIKTRGQQVTLRCSSQSGHNTVSWYQQALGQGPQFIFQYYREEENGRGNFPPRFSGLQFPNYSSELNVNALELDDSALYLCASSAGGRGSSDTQYFGPGTRLTVL.

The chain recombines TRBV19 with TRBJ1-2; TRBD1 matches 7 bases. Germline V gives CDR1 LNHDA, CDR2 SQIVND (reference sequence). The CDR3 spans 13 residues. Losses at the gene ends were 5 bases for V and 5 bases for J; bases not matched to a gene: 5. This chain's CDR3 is CASSAGQLYGYTF. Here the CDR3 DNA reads TGTGCCAGTAGTGCGGGACAGCTTTATGGCTACACCTTC.

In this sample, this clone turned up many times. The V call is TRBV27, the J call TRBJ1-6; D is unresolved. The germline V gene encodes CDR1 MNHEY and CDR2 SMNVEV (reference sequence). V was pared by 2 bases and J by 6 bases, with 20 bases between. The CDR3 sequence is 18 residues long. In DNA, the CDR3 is TGTGCCAGCAGTTTAACTATAGGAGGAGTAGGTGGTAATTCACCCCTCCACTTT. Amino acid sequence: CASSLTIGGVGGNSPLHF.

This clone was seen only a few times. Here the CDR3 reads CASISEGAKGEQFF. As DNA, the CDR3 is TGTGCCAGCATCAGTGAGGGGGCTAAGGGTGAGCAGTTCTTC. The gene calls are TRBV5-4 and TRBJ2-1, with 7 nucleotides matching TRBD1. Trimming took 6 bases from V and 9 from J; bases not matched to a gene: 12. The length of the CDR3 is 14 residues. Germline V CDR1 and CDR2: SGHNT, YYREEE (reference sequence). The full variable domain, its missing parts supplied by reference TRBV5-4 and TRBJ2-1, is ETGVTQSPTHLIKTRGQQVTLRCSSQSGHNTVSWYQQALGQGPQFIFQYYREEENGRGNFPPRFSGLQFPNYSSELNVNALELDDSALYLCASISEGAKGEQFFGPGTRLTVL.

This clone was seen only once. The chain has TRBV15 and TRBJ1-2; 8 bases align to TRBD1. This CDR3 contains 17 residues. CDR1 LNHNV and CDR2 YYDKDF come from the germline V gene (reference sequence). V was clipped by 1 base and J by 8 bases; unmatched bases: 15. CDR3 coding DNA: TGTGCCACCAGCAGAGGAGGACAGGGTCGGAAGCTGCGGGGCTACACCTTC. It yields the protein CATSRGGQGRKLRGYTF.

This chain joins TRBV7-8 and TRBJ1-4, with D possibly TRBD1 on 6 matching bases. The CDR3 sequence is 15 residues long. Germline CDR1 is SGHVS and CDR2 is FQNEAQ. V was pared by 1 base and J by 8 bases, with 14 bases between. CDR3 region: CASSLGLGGGEKLFF. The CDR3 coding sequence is TGTGCCAGCAGCTTAGGGCTGGGGGGGGGCGAAAAACTGTTTTTT.

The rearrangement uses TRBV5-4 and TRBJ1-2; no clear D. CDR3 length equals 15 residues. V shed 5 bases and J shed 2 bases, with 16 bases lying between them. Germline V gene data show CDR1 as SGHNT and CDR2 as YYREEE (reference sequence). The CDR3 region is CASRPTPTANYGYTF. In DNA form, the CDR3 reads TGTGCCAGCAGACCAACCCCGACTGCCAACTATGGCTACACCTTC.

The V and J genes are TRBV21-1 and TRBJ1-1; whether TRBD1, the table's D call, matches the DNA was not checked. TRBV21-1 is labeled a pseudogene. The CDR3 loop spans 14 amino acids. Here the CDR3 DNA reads TGTGCCAGCAGCAAAGCCCCAGGGGTTCGTGAAGCTTTCTTT. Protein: CASSKAPGVREAFF.

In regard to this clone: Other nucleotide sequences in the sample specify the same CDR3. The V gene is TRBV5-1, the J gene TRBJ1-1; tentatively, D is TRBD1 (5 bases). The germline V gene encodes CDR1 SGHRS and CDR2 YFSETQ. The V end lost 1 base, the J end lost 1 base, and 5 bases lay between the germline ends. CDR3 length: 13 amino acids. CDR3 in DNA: TGCGCCAGCAGCTTGCAGGGGAACACTGAAGCTTTCTTT. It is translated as CASSLQGNTEAFF.

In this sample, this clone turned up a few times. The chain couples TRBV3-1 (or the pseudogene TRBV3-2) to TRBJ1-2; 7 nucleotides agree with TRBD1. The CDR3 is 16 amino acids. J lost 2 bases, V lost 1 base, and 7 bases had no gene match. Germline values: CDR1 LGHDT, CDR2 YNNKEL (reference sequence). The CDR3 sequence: CASSQVWAGGNYGYTF. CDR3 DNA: TGTGCCAGCAGCCAAGTTTGGGCAGGGGGGAACTATGGCTACACCTTC.

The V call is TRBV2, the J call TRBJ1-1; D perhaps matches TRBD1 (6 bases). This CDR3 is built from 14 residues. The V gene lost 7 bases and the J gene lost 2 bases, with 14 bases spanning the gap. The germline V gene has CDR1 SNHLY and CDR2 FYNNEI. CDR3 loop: CASIYWGGNTEAFF. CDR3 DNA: TGTGCCAGCATCTACTGGGGGGGCAACACTGAAGCTTTCTTT.

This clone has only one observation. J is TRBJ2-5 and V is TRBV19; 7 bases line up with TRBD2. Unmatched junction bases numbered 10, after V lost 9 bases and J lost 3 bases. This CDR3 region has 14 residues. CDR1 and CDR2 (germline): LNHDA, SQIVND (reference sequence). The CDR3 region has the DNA TGTGCCAGCAGGGATGGGGCGGGGGAAGAGACCCAGTACTTC. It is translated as CASRDGAGEETQYF.

In DNA form, the CDR3 reads TGCGCCAGCAGCCCAGATAACTATGGCTACACCTTC. It yields the protein CASSPDNYGYTF. The chain recombines TRBV5-1 with TRBJ1-2; D is ambiguous. The germline V gene encodes CDR1 SGHRS and CDR2 YFSETQ. The V end was cut by 4 bases, the J end by 1 base, with 5 bases between. The CDR3 length is 12 residues. Complete variable domain (other parts from reference TRBV5-1 and TRBJ1-2): KAGVTQTPRYLIKTRGQQVTLSCSPISGHRSVSWYQQTPGQGLQFLFEYFSETQRNKGNFPGRFSGRQFSNSRSEMNVSTLELGDSALYLCASSPDNYGYTFGSGTRLTVV.

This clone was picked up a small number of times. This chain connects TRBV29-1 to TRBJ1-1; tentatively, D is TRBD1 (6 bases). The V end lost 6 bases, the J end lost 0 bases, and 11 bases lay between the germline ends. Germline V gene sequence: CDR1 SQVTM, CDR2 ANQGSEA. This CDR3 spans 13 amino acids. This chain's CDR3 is CSVTGHLNTEAFF. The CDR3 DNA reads TGCAGCGTCACGGGACACCTGAACACTGAAGCTTTCTTT.

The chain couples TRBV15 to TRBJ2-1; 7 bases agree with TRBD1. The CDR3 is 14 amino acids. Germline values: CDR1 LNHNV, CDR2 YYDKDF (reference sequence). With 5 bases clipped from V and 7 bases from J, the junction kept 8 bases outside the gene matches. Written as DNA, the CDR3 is TGTGCCACCAGCGGAACGGGACAGCTTAATGAGCAGTTCTTC. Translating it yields CATSGTGQLNEQFF.

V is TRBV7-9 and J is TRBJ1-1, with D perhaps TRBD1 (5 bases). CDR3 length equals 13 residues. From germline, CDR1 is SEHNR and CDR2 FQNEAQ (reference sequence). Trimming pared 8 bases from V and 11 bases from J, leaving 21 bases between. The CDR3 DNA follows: TGTGCCAGCGGTTTAACGGGGGGGGGTGCCGCTTTCTTT. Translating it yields CASGLTGGGAAFF.

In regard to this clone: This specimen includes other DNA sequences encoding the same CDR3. CDR3 in amino acids: CASSFGQNTEAFF. The CDR3 DNA sequence: TGCGCCAGCAGCTTTGGACAAAACACTGAAGCTTTCTTT. This sequence joins TRBV5-1 and TRBJ1-1, with D possibly being TRBD1 (5 bases). The V end lost 2 bases, the J end lost 2 bases, and 7 bases lay between the germline ends. The CDR3 totals 13 residues. Germline CDR1 is SGHRS and CDR2 is YFSETQ.

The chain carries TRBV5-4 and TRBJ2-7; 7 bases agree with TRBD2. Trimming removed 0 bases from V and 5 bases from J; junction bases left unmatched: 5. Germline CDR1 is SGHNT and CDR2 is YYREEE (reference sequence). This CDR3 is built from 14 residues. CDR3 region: CASSLGMGGDEQYF. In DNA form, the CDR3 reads TGTGCCAGCAGCTTGGGCATGGGGGGGGACGAGCAGTACTTC.

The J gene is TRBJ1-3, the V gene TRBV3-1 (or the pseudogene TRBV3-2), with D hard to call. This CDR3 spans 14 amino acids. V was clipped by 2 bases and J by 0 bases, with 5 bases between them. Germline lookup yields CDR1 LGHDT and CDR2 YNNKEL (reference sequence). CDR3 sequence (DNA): TGTGCCAGCAGCCAACGGGACTCTGGAAACACCATATATTTT. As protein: CASSQRDSGNTIYF.

The CDR3 nucleotides are TGTGCCAGCAGTGAATTTGGGGGGGCGCTTGGAAATACGCAGTATTTT. Translation gives CASSEFGGALGNTQYF. The rearrangement links TRBV6-1 to TRBJ2-3; TRBD2 might be the D (7 bases). Germline CDR1 reads MNHNS; CDR2 reads SASEGT. The CDR3 contains 16 residues. V lost 2 bases and J lost 7, with 19 bases in between.